This T cell receptor beta chain derives from a study of blood T cell repertoires in COVID-19. Study-level information: Samples came from the United States, Italy and Spain, spanning acute and convalescent COVID-19.

The authors' processing: Amplified reference gene primers provided the basis for estimating nucleated cell counts. The table came from immunoSEQ multiplex PCR; TCRdb's copy has only in-frame clones and leaves some out. V, J and clone size are those of that table, while D and trimming were read from the DNA. The sample includes approximately 84,000 clones, about 83% seen only once; the top ten take around 27%. The V segment lost 3 bases and the J segment 3 bases; nucleotides outside the gene matches: 8. This CDR3 contains 15 residues. Germline assignment: CDR1 SGHVS and CDR2 FQNEAQ. Sequenced material: peripheral blood. This chain joins TRBV7-8 and TRBJ2-7, with 7 nucleotides matching TRBD2. The receptor comes from an elderly woman with acute or convalescent COVID-19. CDR3 nucleotides: TGTGCCAGCAGCTTCCGGGGGGTAGGTTACTACGAGCAGTACTTC. Residues: CASSFRGVGYYEQYF.